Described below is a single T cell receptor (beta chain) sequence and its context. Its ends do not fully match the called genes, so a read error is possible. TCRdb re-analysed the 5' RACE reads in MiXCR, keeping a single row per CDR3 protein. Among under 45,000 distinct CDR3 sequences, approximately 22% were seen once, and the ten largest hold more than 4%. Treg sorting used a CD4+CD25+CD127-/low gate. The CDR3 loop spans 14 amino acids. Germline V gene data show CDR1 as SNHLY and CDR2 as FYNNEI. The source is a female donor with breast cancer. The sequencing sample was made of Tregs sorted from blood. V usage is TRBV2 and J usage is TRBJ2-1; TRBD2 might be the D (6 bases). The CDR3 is CASSTGSLYNVQFF. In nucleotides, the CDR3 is TGTGCCAGCAGCACCGGGAGCCTATACAATGTGCAGTTCTTC.